Listed below are T cell receptor beta chains from one sample, sequenced in a study of regulatory T cells in long-lasting Graves disease. TCRdb independently ran MiXCR on the multiplex PCR reads; one entry per CDR3 protein. The table lists 350,000 to 450,000 distinct CDR3 sequences, roughly 25% of them singletons. Sequences were derived from peripheral blood mononuclear cells (PBMCs), sampled when the disease was refractory, from a patient treated with antithyroid drugs. These TCRs come from a woman aged 40 to 50 with Graves disease. Both conserved end residues are part of each CDR3. The order of the fields is D gene, V gene, clone size, J gene, CDR3 protein, CDR3 DNA. The D gene is left open where the match is weak. Clone size is stated in some rows and not others, as once, few, many or a class when expanded.

>-|TRBV10-3|-|TRBJ2-2
CAIGSVTGELFF
TGTGCCATCGGATCGGTCACCGGGGAGCTGTTTTTT
>-|TRBV29-1|once|TRBJ2-1
CSELGRGNEQFF
TGCAGCGAGCTAGGCCGGGGCAATGAGCAGTTCTTC
>TRBD1|TRBV19|-|TRBJ2-7
CASSAQQGVPYEQYF
TGTGCCAGTAGTGCCCAACAGGGGGTCCCCTACGAGCAGTACTTC
>-|TRBV12-3/TRBV12-4|many|TRBJ1-1
CASSLGRRRLGTEAFF
TGTGCCAGCAGTTTAGGTCGCCGACGGTTGGGCACTGAAGCTTTCTTT
>-|TRBV2|many|TRBJ2-7
CASSKGRSLYEQYF
TGTGCCAGCAGCAAGGGACGGTCCCTCTACGAGCAGTACTTC
>-|TRBV7-2|few|TRBJ1-4
CASLPIGGPGANEKLFF
TGTGCCAGCCTACCCATAGGGGGTCCTGGGGCTAATGAAAAACTGTTTTTT
>-|TRBV2|many|TRBJ2-3
CASSGADTQYF
TGTGCCAGCAGTGGAGCAGATACGCAGTATTTT
>TRBD1|TRBV28|many|TRBJ2-7
CASSLSPPSATGTGRLYEQYF
TGTGCCAGCAGTTTATCCCCACCCTCTGCTACCGGGACAGGAAGACTCTACGAGCAGTACTTC
>-|TRBV28|many|TRBJ1-5
CASSFSRVFSSNQPQHF
TGTGCCAGCAGTTTTTCTCGGGTCTTCAGTAGCAATCAGCCCCAGCATTTT
>TRBD1|TRBV4-1|-|TRBJ1-4
CASSQAPAPWQGANEKLFF
TGCGCCAGCAGCCAAGCCCCCGCCCCCTGGCAGGGGGCGAATGAAAAACTGTTTTTT
>-|TRBV28|many|TRBJ2-7
CASSLRGRADYEQYF
TGTGCCAGCAGTTTAAGGGGCAGGGCTGACTACGAGCAGTACTTC
>-|TRBV19|-|TRBJ1-6
CASSIGVSPLHF
TGTGCCAGTAGTATCGGGGTTTCACCCCTCCACTTT
>TRBD1|TRBV12-3/TRBV12-4|few|TRBJ2-4
CASSPGTGYKNIQYF
TGTGCCAGCAGCCCCGGGACAGGCTACAAAAACATTCAGTACTTC
>-|TRBV29-1|many|TRBJ2-5
CSVGLGRRSQETQYF
TGCAGCGTTGGGCTGGGCAGGCGATCCCAAGAGACCCAGTACTTC
>TRBD1|TRBV6-1|many|TRBJ2-5
CASSDWTGQETQYF
TGTGCCAGCAGTGATTGGACAGGCCAAGAGACCCAGTACTTC
>-|TRBV15|many|TRBJ1-2
CATSRGAGYTF
TGTGCCACCAGCAGAGGGGCGGGCTACACCTTC
>TRBD1|TRBV12-3/TRBV12-4|many|TRBJ2-7
CASSDPGQGVYEQYF
TGTGCCAGCAGTGATCCTGGGCAGGGGGTCTACGAGCAGTACTTC
>-|TRBV6-2/TRBV6-3|few|TRBJ2-7
CASSSRQAPYEQYF
TGTGCCAGCAGTTCTCGACAGGCACCCTACGAGCAGTACTTC
>-|TRBV20-1|-|TRBJ1-1
CSARDLFEVPGDTEAFF
TGCAGTGCTAGAGATCTGTTCGAAGTCCCCGGGGACACTGAAGCTTTCTTT
>-|TRBV28|-|TRBJ1-6
CASSLGGGSYNSPLHF
TGTGCCAGCAGTTTGGGGGGGGGGAGTTATAATTCACCCCTCCACTTT
>-|TRBV20-1|-|TRBJ1-1
CSARESGSNTEAFF
TGCAGTGCTAGAGAATCAGGGTCCAACACTGAAGCTTTCTTT
>-|TRBV29-1|-|TRBJ1-1
CSVVQGYTEAFF
TGCAGCGTTGTTCAGGGGTACACTGAAGCTTTCTTT
>TRBD1|TRBV6-1|-|TRBJ1-6
CASRSGTGGLNFNSPLHF
TGTGCCAGCAGATCCGGGACAGGGGGTTTAAACTTTAATTCACCCCTCCACTTT
>-|TRBV29-1|few|TRBJ2-7
CSALDSGPEQYF
TGCAGCGCCCTGGACTCTGGTCCCGAGCAGTACTTC
>-|TRBV9|few|TRBJ1-1
CASSRQTGVNTEAFF
TGTGCCAGCAGCAGGCAGACAGGAGTGAACACTGAAGCTTTCTTT
>TRBD1|TRBV20-1|many|TRBJ2-5
CSARDPGQGDLETQYF
TGCAGTGCTAGGGACCCGGGACAGGGGGACCTAGAGACCCAGTACTTC
>-|TRBV6-2/TRBV6-3|many|TRBJ1-1
CASSDGGSQTEAFF
TGTGCCAGCAGTGACGGCGGAAGTCAGACTGAAGCTTTCTTT
>TRBD2|TRBV12-3/TRBV12-4|many|TRBJ2-7
CASSEGLAGTYEQYF
TGTGCCAGCAGTGAGGGACTAGCGGGGACCTACGAGCAGTACTTC
>-|TRBV28|few|TRBJ2-1
CASSFPGRRLSSYNEQFF
TGTGCCAGCAGTTTCCCGGGGCGGCGACTCAGCTCCTACAATGAGCAGTTCTTC